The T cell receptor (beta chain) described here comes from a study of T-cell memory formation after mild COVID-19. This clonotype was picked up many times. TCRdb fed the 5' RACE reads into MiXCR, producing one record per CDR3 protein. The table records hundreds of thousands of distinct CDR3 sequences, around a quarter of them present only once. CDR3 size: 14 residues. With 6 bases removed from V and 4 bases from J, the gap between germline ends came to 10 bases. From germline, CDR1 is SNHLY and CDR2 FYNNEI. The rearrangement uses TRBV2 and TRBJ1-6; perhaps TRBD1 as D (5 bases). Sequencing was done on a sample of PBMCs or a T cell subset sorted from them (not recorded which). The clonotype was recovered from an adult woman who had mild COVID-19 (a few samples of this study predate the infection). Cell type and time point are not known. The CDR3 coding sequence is TGTGCCAGCAGCGGGGACTTTTATAATTCACCCCTCCACTTT. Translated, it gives CASSGDFYNSPLHF. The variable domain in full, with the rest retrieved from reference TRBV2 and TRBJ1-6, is EPEVTQTPSHQVTQMGQEVILRCVPISNHLYFYWYRQILGQKVEFLVSFYNNEISEKSEIFDDQFSVERPDGSNFTLKIRSTKLEDSAMYFCASSGDFYNSPLHFGNGTRLTVT.